The sequence of this T cell receptor beta chain was determined in a study of T cell changes during pregnancy in multiple sclerosis. The CDR3 has 13 amino acids. Trimming removed 3 bases from V and 5 bases from J; junction bases left unmatched: 1. The germline gives CDR1 SGHNT, CDR2 YYREEE (reference sequence). Method: immunoSEQ multiplex PCR; TCRdb's copy keeps in-frame clones and lacks some. The repertoire holds around 50,000 clones, with approximately 90% as singletons. The receptor was derived from a female donor with multiple sclerosis, enrolled in a pregnancy study. Sample: CD8+ T cells from peripheral blood mononuclear cells, taken in the second trimester of pregnancy. The chain links TRBV5-4 to TRBJ2-5, with 10 bases identical to TRBD2. Here the CDR3 reads CASSWTSGETQYF. CDR3 DNA sequence: TGTGCCAGCAGCTGGACTAGCGGCGAGACCCAGTACTTC.